The entry below describes one T cell receptor beta chain. Its binding antigen is unknown. Base qualities are not recorded, but no much larger clone differs from it by a single base. The CDR1 and CDR2 encoded by the germline V gene are MNHNS and SASEGT. The CDR3 runs 13 amino acids, cysteine and phenylalanine included. Only the CDR3 region is kept as DNA, spanning 39 bases read in frame from base 1. V is cut back by 8 bases and J by 2 bases, with 2 bases in the junction unmatched. The instrument was an Illumina MiSeq. TRB rearrangements were amplified by multiplex PCR with BIOMED2 TRB-A/B primer pools. Illumina-compatible adapters and 7-nucleotide sample barcodes were added to the amplicons in two consecutive PCRs. Phusion HS II polymerase was used for all library PCRs. The amplicons were purified from gel with the NucleoSpin Gel and PCR Clean-up kit, measured on Qubit, and combined at 3.5 to 5 nM. Before Illumina next-generation sequencing, the quality of the amplicon pool was assessed on an Agilent 2100 Bioanalyzer. For the original study's pipeline: Annotation of TRB rearrangements was done in MiXCR 3.0.8 with the default MiXCR reference library. Non-productive reads and sequences with fewer than 2 reads were removed, and every unique CDR3 nucleotide sequence was treated as one clone. R 3.5.1 was used to calculate clonality, diversity, richness and V-J gene usage. GLIPH2 was used to cluster TCRs based on CDR3 similarity, and OLGA was used to calculate the generation probabilities. GLIPH2 clusters were kept only when the clusters contained at least four unique TCR clonotypes present in at least three individuals. The raw public reads went through TCRdb reprocessing: fastp at Q25, MiXCR clone calling, in-frame beta chains kept. Every distinct CDR3 protein forms one entry, paired with its most common genes and DNA. What appears here as the V and J calls and clone size reflects TCRdb's work, not the paper's. The sample records around 28,000 distinct CDR3 sequences, approximately 29% of which are singletons. In total, the top ten clones hold more than 1.5% of the sample.

TRB repertoires were amplified from 250-500 ng of genomic DNA extracted from blood. This record belongs to a study of T and B cells in COVID-19 patients (dated by TCRdb to 2020 to 2021). Study-wide context: In this study, adaptive immunity was profiled in COVID-19 patients who either had active infection or had recovered, using TRB and IGH repertoire sequencing of peripheral blood. A recovered cohort comprised roughly 18 patients contributing roughly 20 samples, mostly after mild to moderate COVID-19 managed as outpatients. A median age of around 33 years was recorded in the recovered cohort versus about 70 years in the active-infection cohort. In the active-infection cohort, about 60% of the roughly 20 patients were critically ill and required mechanical ventilation or ECMO. Comorbidities linked to unfavorable COVID-19 outcome were present in about 90% of the 20 patients in the active-infection cohort. Over 8 million TCR sequences were analysed from a TCR and BCR sequence repository that comprised 35 or so patients and 60 to 80 time points. A couple of patients were in both the active and recovered cohorts because samples existed from active disease and from after recovery. An age-matched reference group of 39 healthy donors negative for COVID-19 antibodies served as the comparison for repertoire analyses. As many as 9 follow-up blood samples were collected from each patient, and in some individuals these samples spanned different disease stages. Study-wide findings and limitations: During active COVID-19 the TRB repertoires were highly clonal, but at recovery diversity and richness rose above the levels seen in healthy donors. The size of the cohort was considered insufficient for assessing HLA contributions to COVID-19 susceptibility or severity. Specific T cell subsets (CD4+/Treg/CD8+) and sorted SARS-CoV-2-responsive or tetramer+ T cells had not yet been sequenced, and these experiments were ongoing. In patients with COVID-19, the usage of TRBV/TRBJ genes was reported to be strongly skewed. Blood samples obtained from mildly ill patients during symptoms, as well as early samples obtained from severe cases, were available only in scarce numbers. The reported TCR clusters were said to need prospective validation before any clinical use. The recovered cohort had 2,400 or so exclusive TCR clusters, including approximately 34 low-pGen clusters.

The sequencing input was blood. The receptor chain draws on TRBV6-1 and TRBJ1-1; the junction holds 10 bases that match TRBD1. The receptor was derived from a human donor who had recovered from COVID-19. The nucleotides are TGTGCCAGCCGACAGGGGGCTAACACTGAAGCTTTCTTT. This gives the protein CASRQGANTEAFF.